The 27 T cell receptor beta chains presented below share a single source sample, sequenced in a study of blood T cell repertoires in COVID-19. The assay was immunoSEQ multiplex PCR, and TCRdb's table has in-frame clones only and misses some. The sample has about 200,000 clones, more than 85% seen once. The source material was peripheral blood. The receptors here all came from a man in his 60s with acute or convalescent COVID-19.

This clone was found once. The gene calls are TRBV7-9 and TRBJ2-1, with 8 bases fitting TRBD2. The CDR3 length is 16 residues. The V segment lost 1 base and the J segment 2 bases; nucleotides outside the gene matches: 4. CDR1 and CDR2 (germline): SEHNR, FQNEAQ (reference sequence). This chain's CDR3 is CASSLGAGEAYNEQFF. The CDR3 DNA reads TGTGCCAGCAGCTTAGGAGCGGGGGAGGCCTACAATGAGCAGTTCTTC.

The chain uses TRBV6-4 and TRBJ2-7; 7 bases line up with TRBD1. Trimming removed 5 bases from V and 5 bases from J; junction bases left unmatched: 9. CDR1 and CDR2 (germline): MRHNA, SNTAGT. This CDR3 comprises 14 residues. CDR3 DNA sequence: TGTGCCAGCAGTTCCCAAGACAGGGTCCACGAGCAGTACTTC. Protein sequence: CASSSQDRVHEQYF.

This CDR3 is CASSPPLAGFKNIQYF. In DNA, the CDR3 is TGTGCCAGCTCACCACCGCTAGCGGGATTCAAAAACATTCAGTACTTC. The chain recombines TRBV18 with TRBJ2-4, with 9 bases fitting TRBD2. From germline, CDR1 is KGHSH and CDR2 LQKENI. This CDR3 is built from 16 residues. J lost 3 bases, V lost 0 bases, and 3 bases had no gene match.

The genes are TRBV2 and TRBJ1-1; no definite D call. The CDR3 runs to 12 residues. The germline gives CDR1 SNHLY, CDR2 FYNNEI. V was shortened by 9 bases and J by 1 base, with 9 bases between the two germline ends. The CDR3 loop is CARGRQNTEAFF. CDR3 nucleotides: TGTGCCAGGGGGAGACAGAACACTGAAGCTTTCTTT.

In this sample, this clone turned up once. This CDR3 reads CASSQGTGLAAGTQYF. The CDR3 bases are TGTGCCAGCAGCCAAGGAACGGGACTAGCGGCGGGGACCCAGTACTTC. The chain is built from TRBV3-1 (or the pseudogene TRBV3-2) and TRBJ2-5; 11 nucleotides align to TRBD2. V gave up 1 base and J gave up 7 bases; unmatched junction bases: 8. Per the germline V gene, CDR1 is LGHDT and CDR2 is YNNKEL (reference sequence). The CDR3 sequence is 16 residues long.

This clone was counted only a few times. Here the CDR3 reads CAISDRDIGSYEQYF. The CDR3 DNA follows: TGTGCCATCAGTGACCGGGACATAGGCTCCTACGAGCAGTACTTC. The chain joins TRBV10-3 to TRBJ2-7, with a possible D match to TRBD1 (6 bases). The ends were cut back, 3 bases at V and 0 bases at J, with 12 bases in the middle. The CDR3 runs to 15 residues. In germline, CDR1 is ENHRY, CDR2 SYGVKD.

CDR3 region: CASSEATGLVNTIYF. In nucleotides, the CDR3 is TGTGCCAGCAGTGAAGCGACAGGGCTCGTAAACACCATATATTTT. The chain couples TRBV2 to TRBJ1-3, with 7 bases identical to TRBD1. This CDR3 has 15 residues. Germline V gene sequence: CDR1 SNHLY, CDR2 FYNNEI. J gave up 6 bases and V 0 bases, and 5 bases lay outside the gene matches.

The CDR3 loop is CASSIRNQPQHF. For the CDR3, the DNA is TGTGCCAGCAGTATCCGGAATCAGCCCCAGCATTTT. The V call is TRBV28, the J call TRBJ1-5; D is unresolved. The CDR3 totals 12 residues. V shed 5 bases and J shed 4 bases, with 6 bases lying between them. Germline V gene data show CDR1 as MDHEN and CDR2 as SYDVKM.

Here the CDR3 reads CASKGRDRYEQYF. The CDR3, as DNA: TGTGCCAGCAAAGGCAGGGACAGGTACGAGCAGTACTTC. The chain is built from TRBV28 and TRBJ2-7; 8 bases are a match to TRBD1. This CDR3 contains 13 residues. Germline CDR1 and CDR2: MDHEN and SYDVKM. The V segment lost 7 bases and the J segment 4 bases; nucleotides outside the gene matches: 6.

The chain links TRBV9 to TRBJ2-7, with D possibly matching TRBD1 (5 bases). The ends were cut back, 0 bases at V and 3 bases at J, with 13 bases in the middle. The germline V gene has CDR1 SGDLS and CDR2 YYNGEE. This CDR3 contains 15 residues. In DNA form, the CDR3 reads TGTGCCAGCAGCGTAGAGGAGACAGCCAACTACGAGCAGTACTTC. Residues: CASSVEETANYEQYF.

V and J are TRBV9 and TRBJ2-4; TRBD1 matches at 9 bases. With 7 bases clipped from V and 8 bases from J, the junction kept 13 bases outside the gene matches. Germline CDR1 and CDR2: SGDLS and YYNGEE. The CDR3 is 15 residues long. As DNA, the CDR3 is TGTGCCAGCGCCCTCTCCAATGGACAGGGGTACATTCAGTACTTC. Translated: CASALSNGQGYIQYF.

The chain recombines TRBV5-1 with TRBJ1-2; D gene uncertain. The V gene's germline CDR1 is SGHRS and CDR2 YFSETQ. Trimming cost V 0 bases and J 7 bases, with 19 bases left between them. The CDR3 sequence is 16 residues long. CDR3 region: CASSLAGGPQWSGYTF. The CDR3 DNA reads as TGCGCCAGCAGCTTGGCCGGTGGGCCGCAGTGGTCTGGCTACACCTTC.

The chain employs TRBV18 and TRBJ1-5; D may be TRBD1 (6 bases). V lost 6 bases and J lost 6, with 15 bases in between. This CDR3 is built from 14 residues. Germline V gene data show CDR1 as KGHSH and CDR2 as LQKENI. CDR3 loop: CASSAAGARQPQHF. The CDR3, as DNA: TGTGCCAGCTCGGCAGCGGGGGCACGTCAGCCCCAGCATTTT.

The V gene is TRBV19, the J gene TRBJ2-2; D not resolved. Germline assignment: CDR1 LNHDA and CDR2 SQIVND (reference sequence). This CDR3 comprises 13 residues. Deletions cut 4 bases from V and 5 bases from J, with 8 bases between. In DNA form, the CDR3 reads TGTGCCAGTAGTAACGGTGTAACCGGGGAGCTGTTTTTT. Translation: CASSNGVTGELFF.

As to this clone: The sample contains more than one DNA sequence encoding this CDR3. The chain joins TRBV7-2 to TRBJ1-1; no clear D. Trimming shortened V by 0 bases and J by 4 bases, and 9 bases separated the two germline ends. This CDR3 comprises 14 residues. Germline assignment: CDR1 SGHTA and CDR2 FQGNSA. CDR3 residues: CASSLAGRGTEAFF. DNA for the CDR3: TGTGCCAGCAGCTTAGCAGGGCGGGGCACTGAAGCTTTCTTT.

The rearrangement links TRBV28 to TRBJ2-7; tentative D call: TRBD2 (5 bases). CDR3 size: 13 residues. In germline, CDR1 is MDHEN, CDR2 SYDVKM. Deletions cut 3 bases from V and 3 bases from J, with 9 bases between. The CDR3 region is CASSFGMNYEQYF. In DNA, the CDR3 is TGTGCCAGCAGTTTCGGGATGAACTACGAGCAGTACTTC.

This rearrangement joins TRBV6-5 to TRBJ2-3; TRBD2 agrees at 7 bases. Germline loops: CDR1 MNHEY, CDR2 SVGAGI. CDR3 length: 16 amino acids. V lost 2 bases, J lost 0 bases, and 5 bases stayed unmatched. This CDR3 reads CASSYQSLASTDTQYF. The CDR3 nucleotides read TGTGCCAGCAGTTACCAGTCACTAGCGAGCACAGATACGCAGTATTTT.

This chain links TRBV18 with TRBJ2-6, with 7 bases that match TRBD1. The CDR3 contains 15 residues. CDR1 and CDR2 (germline): KGHSH, LQKENI. The J segment lost 2 bases and the V segment lost 5 bases, leaving 3 bases of the junction unmatched. The CDR3 region has the DNA TGTGCCAGCTCATCGCAGGGGGCTGGGGCCAACGTCCTGACTTTC. Translation: CASSSQGAGANVLTF.

The chain carries TRBV6-5 and TRBJ2-2; the match to TRBD2 covers 11 bases. The length of the CDR3 is 15 residues. Germline V CDR1 and CDR2: MNHEY, SVGAGI. V was pared by 2 bases and J by 9 bases, with 5 bases of the junction left unmatched. The CDR3 nucleotides read TGTGCCAGCAGTTACGTAGCGGGGGGGCACCGGGAGCTGTTTTTT. Residues: CASSYVAGGHRELFF.

The chain employs TRBV18 and TRBJ1-1, with D possibly being TRBD1 (6 bases). Germline V gene sequence: CDR1 KGHSH, CDR2 LQKENI. Trimming removed 5 bases from V and 4 bases from J, with 17 bases in between. This CDR3 is 15 amino acids long. As DNA, the CDR3 is TGTGCCAGCTCAGCAAAGTACAGGGAGCGCACTGAAGCTTTCTTT. This codes for CASSAKYRERTEAFF. Using reference TRBV18 and TRBJ1-1 for the parts outside the CDR3, the full variable domain is NAGVMQNPRHLVRRRGQEARLRCSPMKGHSHVYWYRQLPEEGLKFMVYLQKENIIDESGMPKERFSAEFPKEGPSILRIQQVVRGDSAAYFCASSAKYRERTEAFFGQGTRLTVV.

The chain employs TRBV5-1 and TRBJ1-2; D remains unclear. Germline lookup yields CDR1 SGHRS and CDR2 YFSETQ. CDR3 length equals 13 residues. Trimming shortened V by 7 bases and J by 4 bases, and 14 bases separated the two germline ends. In DNA, the CDR3 is TGCGCCAGCCGTCTTTCCCCTGTCTATGGCTACACCTTC. Its translation: CASRLSPVYGYTF.

In DNA, the CDR3 is TGTGCCACCAGGAAAGAGGGGAGGGACGAGACCCAGTACTTC. Amino acids: CATRKEGRDETQYF. The V and J genes are TRBV15 and TRBJ2-5; 7 positions agree with TRBD2. The CDR3 contains 14 residues. The germline V gene encodes CDR1 LNHNV and CDR2 YYDKDF (reference sequence). The V gene end was trimmed by 6 bases and the J gene end by 5 bases; junction bases not matched to a gene: 9. The entire variable domain, with the rest obtained from reference TRBV15 and TRBJ2-5, is as follows: DAMVIQNPRYQVTQFGKPVTLSCSQTLNHNVMYWYQQKSSQAPKLLFHYYDKDFNNEADTPDNFQSRRPNTSFCFLDIRSPGLGDTAMYLCATRKEGRDETQYFGPGTRLLVL.

DNA of the CDR3: TGTGCCAGCAGCTTACAACAGGGGGCCGGCAATGAGCAGTTCTTC. Its protein is CASSLQQGAGNEQFF. The chain joins TRBV7-9 to TRBJ2-1; 9 bases are a match to TRBD1. V trimming: 2 bases; J trimming: 6 bases; junction bases outside the gene matches: 5. This CDR3 is built from 15 residues. Looked up from germline, CDR1 is SEHNR and CDR2 is FQNEAQ (reference sequence).

The CDR3 DNA is TGTGCCAGGACGTTAGCGGGGTTCACAGATACGCAGTATTTT. This encodes CARTLAGFTDTQYF. The genes are TRBV6-4 and TRBJ2-3, with 8 bases fitting TRBD2. CDR1 is MRHNA, CDR2 SNTAGT, per germline. The CDR3 runs to 14 residues. V lost 9 bases and J lost 2; bases outside the gene matches: 7.

The rearrangement uses TRBV11-2 and TRBJ1-3; TRBD1 might be the D (5 bases). The CDR3 extends over 14 amino acids. Trimming took off 7 bases at V and 0 bases at J, with 10 bases between the two ends. Germline lookup yields CDR1 SGHAT and CDR2 FQNNGV. CDR3 protein: CASTPGVSGNTIYF. DNA of the CDR3: TGTGCCAGCACCCCGGGGGTCTCTGGAAACACCATATATTTT.

CDR3 in amino acids: CASSWGQGADYGYTF. The DNA of the CDR3 is TGTGCCAGCAGCTGGGGACAGGGGGCTGACTATGGCTACACCTTC. This rearrangement joins TRBV2 to TRBJ1-2; 12 nucleotides align to TRBD1. After removal of 6 bases from V and 3 bases from J, the junction contained 5 bases not matched to a gene. Germline V gene data show CDR1 as SNHLY and CDR2 as FYNNEI. This CDR3 has 15 amino acids.

This chain connects TRBV6-4 to TRBJ2-1, with 13 bases lining up with TRBD2. There are 17 residues in the CDR3. V was clipped by 5 bases and J by 7 bases; unmatched bases: 11. The germline V gene encodes CDR1 MRHNA and CDR2 SNTAGT. The chain's CDR3 is CASSRTSGGAIGNEQFF. The CDR3 DNA sequence: TGTGCCAGCAGTCGTACTAGCGGGGGGGCTATTGGGAATGAGCAGTTCTTC.